Listed below are T cell receptor beta chains from one sample, sequenced in a study of beta chain features in type 1 diabetes. Repertoires were generated with immunoSEQ multiplex PCR, while TCRdb's copy carries only in-frame clones and drops some. The profile shows about 140,000 clones, about 13% of them singletons. What was sequenced was central memory CD4+ T cells from blood. These receptors all come from a man younger than 30 with type 1 diabetes. CDR3s include the opening cysteine and the closing phenylalanine or tryptophan. A D gene is named only where the DNA matches it firmly. The size of a clone is reported for some rows only, either as once, few or many, or as a class for expanded clones.

j_call clone_size v_call d_call cdr3_length cdr3_aa cdr3_nt
TRBJ2-7 once TRBV5-1 NA 14 CASSLDQSSYEQYF TGCGCCAGCAGCTTGGATCAGAGCTCCTACGAGCAGTACTTC
TRBJ1-1 many TRBV20-1 TRBD1 11 CSALGQREAFF TGCAGTGCACTGGGACAGCGAGAAGCTTTCTTT
TRBJ2-1 few TRBV29-1 TRBD2 14 CSARPTSGVDEQFF TGCAGCGCAAGACCGACTAGCGGGGTGGATGAGCAGTTCTTC
TRBJ2-7 NA TRBV10-3 TRBD1 13 CAISGQGTQSWYF TGTGCCATCAGTGGACAGGGAACTCAATCATGGTACTTC
TRBJ2-5 NA TRBV29-1 NA 11 CSVQTGETQYF TGCAGCGTCCAAACGGGGGAGACCCAGTACTTC
TRBJ2-3 NA TRBV15 TRBD2 17 CATSRDGLAGGLDTQYF TGTGCCACCAGCAGAGATGGACTAGCGGGGGGTCTGGATACGCAGTATTTT
TRBJ2-1 NA TRBV28 NA 20 CASTSRARQIPPSSYNEQFF TGTGCCAGCACCAGTAGGGCGAGACAGATCCCCCCCAGCTCCTACAATGAGCAGTTCTTC
TRBJ1-6 few TRBV2 NA 13 CASSEGGPGPLHF TGTGCCAGCAGTGAAGGGGGCCCTGGGCCCCTCCACTTT
TRBJ2-7 NA TRBV7-9 TRBD1 15 CASSLSGTGDLRGNF TGTGCCAGCAGCTTAAGCGGGACAGGGGACCTCCGCGGGAACTTC
TRBJ1-2 NA TRBV5-8 TRBD1 16 CASSLEGTGYDYGYTF TGTGCCAGCAGCTTGGAAGGGACAGGGTATGACTATGGCTACACCTTC
TRBJ2-2 few TRBV9 NA 13 CASSGQLTGELFF TGTGCCAGCTCCGGACAGTTAACCGGGGAGCTGTTTTTT
TRBJ2-5 few TRBV5-8 TRBD1 14 CASSPRTGGETQYF TGTGCCAGCAGCCCCCGGACAGGGGGAGAGACCCAGTACTTC
TRBJ1-2 NA TRBV25-1 TRBD1 17 CASSAWGRGPHYYGYTF TGTGCCAGCAGTGCCTGGGGGAGGGGGCCACACTACTATGGCTACACCTTC
TRBJ2-5 many TRBV7-9 TRBD1 14 CASRRQGGGETQYF TGTGCCAGCAGGAGACAGGGTGGTGGGGAGACCCAGTACTTC
TRBJ2-1 few TRBV15 TRBD2 16 CATSGPTSGGHNEQFF TGTGCCACCAGCGGCCCGACTAGCGGGGGCCACAATGAGCAGTTCTTC
TRBJ2-4 few TRBV2 NA 11 CASSTVNIQYF TGTGCCAGCAGTACTGTGAACATTCAGTACTTC
TRBJ1-2 NA TRBV6-6 NA 12 CASSPDEGGYTF TGTGCCAGCAGTCCCGACGAGGGAGGCTACACCTTC
TRBJ2-5 once TRBV7-3 NA 13 CASSDGLQETQYF TGTGCCAGCAGCGATGGGCTACAAGAGACCCAGTACTTC
TRBJ2-5 few TRBV6-1 TRBD1 15 CASSFGQAVQETQYF TGTGCCAGCAGTTTCGGACAGGCCGTCCAAGAGACCCAGTACTTC
TRBJ1-2 few TRBV6-1 NA 14 CASRRGTANYGYTF TGTGCCAGCAGGAGAGGTACAGCTAACTATGGCTACACCTTC
TRBJ1-5 few TRBV9 NA 15 CASSVGDAGPQPQHF TGTGCCAGCAGCGTAGGGGACGCGGGCCCTCAGCCCCAGCATTTT
TRBJ2-2 NA TRBV2 NA 15 CASSEGRVFTGELFF TGTGCCAGCAGTGAAGGCAGGGTCTTCACCGGGGAGCTGTTTTTT
TRBJ2-1 few TRBV28 TRBD2 15 CASRERGGGHNEQFF TGTGCCAGCAGGGAGAGGGGCGGGGGTCATAATGAGCAGTTCTTC
TRBJ1-4 few TRBV5-1 TRBD1 15 CASSLAGTANEKLFF TGCGCCAGCAGCCTAGCCGGGACAGCTAATGAAAAACTGTTTTTT
TRBJ1-2 few TRBV7-9 NA 16 CASSPGQGWVNYGYTF TGTGCCAGCAGCCCAGGGCAGGGTTGGGTAAACTATGGCTACACCTTC
TRBJ1-2 NA TRBV30 NA 11 CAWRDTNRHTF TGTGCCTGGAGGGACACGAATCGCCACACCTTC
TRBJ1-5 few TRBV18 NA 13 CASSPGVDEPQHF TGTGCCAGCTCACCTGGGGTCGACGAGCCCCAGCATTTT
TRBJ2-1 few TRBV6-1 NA 14 CASRLESSYNEQFF TGTGCCAGCAGACTAGAGAGCTCCTACAATGAGCAGTTCTTC
TRBJ1-2 NA TRBV29-1 TRBD1 13 CSADRGGNYGYTF TGCAGCGCAGACAGGGGGGGTAACTATGGCTACACCTTC
TRBJ2-4 many TRBV7-2 NA 13 CASSSTPGNIQYF TGTGCCAGCAGCTCAACTCCAGGGAACATTCAGTACTTC
TRBJ1-1 NA TRBV19 NA 14 CASSMGAQGTEAFF TGTGCCAGTAGTATGGGGGCGCAGGGCACTGAAGCTTTCTTT
TRBJ1-4 few TRBV19 NA 15 CASSMETALGEKLFF TGTGCCAGTAGTATGGAGACAGCGCTAGGGGAAAAACTGTTTTTT
TRBJ2-5 few TRBV30 NA 14 CAGSVAAGTETQYF TGTGCCGGGAGTGTAGCGGCAGGGACGGAGACCCAGTACTTC
TRBJ2-3 few TRBV27 NA 15 CASSPTRLSTDTQYF TGTGCCAGCAGTCCGACTAGGCTGAGCACAGATACGCAGTATTTT
TRBJ2-4 few TRBV5-1 TRBD1 18 CASSLLGQGSRPKNIQYF TGCGCCAGCAGCTTGTTGGGACAGGGGAGTCGGCCCAAAAACATTCAGTACTTC
TRBJ2-3 few TRBV14 NA 13 CASSQAGGGTQYF TGTGCCAGCAGCCAAGCAGGAGGGGGTACGCAGTATTTT
TRBJ1-1 NA TRBV7-8 TRBD1 11 CASTTGVEAFF TGTGCCAGCACCACAGGGGTTGAAGCTTTCTTT
TRBJ2-1 many TRBV25-1 TRBD2 15 CASSSGVRSYNEQFF TGTGCCAGCAGTAGCGGGGTTCGCTCCTACAATGAGCAGTTCTTC
TRBJ2-2 many TRBV30 TRBD2 15 CAWSGTSGVTGELFF TGTGCCTGGAGTGGGACTAGCGGGGTAACCGGGGAGCTGTTTTTT
TRBJ2-1 few TRBV7-9 NA 14 CASSFVGEYNEQFF TGTGCCAGCAGCTTCGTTGGCGAGTACAATGAGCAGTTCTTC
TRBJ2-6 few TRBV11-2 NA 14 CASSDPSGANVLTF TGTGCCAGCAGCGACCCCTCTGGGGCCAACGTCCTGACTTTC
TRBJ2-3 NA TRBV30 TRBD1 15 CAWSVQTGSTDTQYF TGTGCCTGGAGTGTCCAGACAGGGAGCACAGATACGCAGTATTTT
TRBJ2-1 NA TRBV4-1 TRBD1 15 CASSAGQGSDNEQFF TGCGCCAGCTCGGCGGGACAGGGATCGGACAATGAGCAGTTCTTC
TRBJ1-1 few TRBV6-6 TRBD1 14 CASRSPGGGTEAFF TGTGCCAGCAGATCCCCAGGGGGCGGCACTGAAGCTTTCTTT
TRBJ1-2 few TRBV5-4 NA 13 CASSPLQADGYTF TGTGCCAGCAGCCCCTTACAGGCGGATGGCTACACCTTC
TRBJ2-3 few TRBV29-1 NA 13 CSVEVATSDTQYF TGCAGCGTTGAAGTGGCCACTAGCGATACGCAGTATTTT
TRBJ2-7 few TRBV9 NA 15 CASSPRSLGTYEQYF TGTGCCAGCAGCCCCCGTTCGTTGGGGACCTACGAGCAGTACTTC
TRBJ2-3 few TRBV11-3 TRBD1 17 CASSFRTGGFGTDTQYF TGTGCCAGCAGCTTTCGGACAGGGGGATTTGGCACAGATACGCAGTATTTT
TRBJ2-1 once TRBV9 TRBD2 15 CASSVVAGGDNEQFF TGTGCCAGCAGCGTAGTAGCGGGGGGCGACAATGAGCAGTTCTTC
TRBJ1-1 NA TRBV5-1 NA 15 CASSSSGIGDTEAFF TGCGCCAGCAGCTCTTCAGGGATAGGAGACACTGAAGCTTTCTTT
TRBJ1-5 NA TRBV5-1 NA 16 CASSLEGANSNQPQHF TGCGCCAGCAGCTTGGAGGGCGCGAATAGCAATCAGCCCCAGCATTTT
TRBJ1-1 many TRBV6-1 NA 11 CASSEFYQAFF TGTGCCAGCAGTGAATTCTATCAAGCTTTCTTT
TRBJ1-1 many TRBV29-1 TRBD1 11 CSGRQGDEAFF TGCAGCGGGAGACAGGGGGATGAAGCTTTCTTT